The clone carrying this T cell receptor (beta chain) occurred many times. Its antigen is unidentified. Germline V CDR1 and CDR2: SGHRS, YFSETQ. V was shortened by 4 bases and J by 1 base, with 11 bases between the two germline ends. The CDR3 consists of 14 residues. Template switching added a universal primer site, and cDNA bore unique molecular identifiers. Using its own MiXCR run on the 5' RACE reads, TCRdb lists one record per CDR3 protein. The data contain more than 400,000 distinct CDR3 sequences, roughly 15% of them singletons. The sample originates from a study of identical twins. Study-wide findings and caveats: With abundant cord blood beta clonotypes, insertions were fewer; memory repertoires showed no such pattern. Within twin pairs, the out-of-frame alpha sequences they shared showed excess low generation probability.

Separately, the same data were catalogued under a study of yellow fever vaccine responses in identical twins.

V gene TRBV5-1 combines with J gene TRBJ2-5; a possible D gene is TRBD2 (6 bases). The clonotype comes from a young woman in good health. Sequences were obtained from CD4+ T cells sorted from blood. The CDR3 region has the DNA TGCGCCAGCAGCCTCAGGACTATCCAAGAGACCCAGTACTTC. This sequence encodes CASSLRTIQETQYF. Drawing the rest from reference TRBV5-1 and TRBJ2-5, the complete variable domain is KAGVTQTPRYLIKTRGQQVTLSCSPISGHRSVSWYQQTPGQGLQFLFEYFSETQRNKGNFPGRFSGRQFSNSRSEMNVSTLELGDSALYLCASSLRTIQETQYFGPGTRLLVL.